The rows below give T cell receptor beta chains drawn from one sample of a study of blood T cell repertoires in COVID-19. This table comes from immunoSEQ multiplex PCR, and its TCRdb copy is limited to in-frame clones, with some not included. This repertoire shows about 52,000 clones, over 75% found once; its top ten account for 26%. Material for sequencing was peripheral blood. These TCRs come from an elderly woman with COVID-19, enrolled during active disease. Both conserved end residues are part of each CDR3. The order of the fields is J gene, clone size, V gene, D gene, CDR3 protein, CDR3 DNA. The D gene is left open where the match is weak. Size tells how often a clone was seen (once, few, many) or the class of an expanded clone, and some rows leave it out.

TRBJ2-1 | . | TRBV15 | TRBD2 | CATSRDHLGGDNEQFF | TGTGCCACCAGCAGAGACCACCTGGGAGGGGACAATGAGCAGTTCTTC
TRBJ1-3 | . | TRBV6-5 | TRBD1 | CASRQGALIPNTIYF | TGTGCCAGCCGACAGGGAGCCTTAATTCCAAACACCATATATTTT
TRBJ1-5 | . | TRBV28 | . | CASSPAGVKGQPQHF | TGTGCCAGCAGCCCCGCCGGCGTGAAGGGGCAGCCCCAGCATTTT
TRBJ1-5 | once | TRBV28 | TRBD1 | CASSRQGNSNQPQHF | TGTGCCAGCAGTCGACAGGGTAATAGCAATCAGCCCCAGCATTTT
TRBJ1-5 | . | TRBV7-8 | . | CASSLDVRQPQHF | TGTGCCAGCAGCTTAGACGTCCGGCAGCCCCAGCATTTT
TRBJ2-2 | . | TRBV10-3 | TRBD2 | CAISGGSTGELFF | TGTGCCATCTCCGGCGGGAGCACCGGGGAGCTGTTTTTT
TRBJ2-3 | . | TRBV29-1 | TRBD1 | CSVQGGTDTQYF | TGCAGCGTTCAGGGGGGCACAGATACGCAGTATTTT
TRBJ2-2 | . | TRBV7-3 | . | CASSAQGFRTGELFF | TGTGCCAGCAGCGCCCAGGGATTTCGGACCGGGGAGCTGTTTTTT
TRBJ2-5 | . | TRBV12-3/TRBV12-4 | TRBD2 | CASSRTSRETQYF | TGTGCCAGCAGCAGGACTAGCCGCGAGACCCAGTACTTC
TRBJ2-7 | few | TRBV12-3/TRBV12-4 | TRBD2 | CASSTSGSYEQYF | TGTGCCAGCAGTACTAGCGGGAGCTACGAGCAGTACTTC
TRBJ1-2 | . | TRBV7-9 | TRBD1 | CASSSSGTGLKAYGYTF | TGTGCCAGCAGCTCATCCGGGACAGGGTTGAAGGCTTATGGCTACACCTTC
TRBJ2-4 | . | TRBV14 | . | CASSQGVGIAKNIQYF | TGTGCCAGCAGCCAAGGCGTCGGGATAGCCAAAAACATTCAGTACTTC
TRBJ1-5 | . | TRBV28 | . | CASIGSAYNQPQHF | TGTGCCAGCATCGGGTCGGCCTACAATCAGCCCCAGCATTTT
TRBJ2-7 | . | TRBV19 | . | CASSREGQGSYEQYF | TGTGCCAGTAGCCGAGAGGGGCAGGGGTCCTACGAGCAGTACTTC
TRBJ2-3 | . | TRBV4-1 | . | CASSQASGFTDTQYF | TGCGCCAGCAGCCAAGCGAGCGGATTCACAGATACGCAGTATTTT
TRBJ2-1 | . | TRBV6-1 | TRBD2 | CASSEEATSGLAAYNEQFF | TGTGCCAGCAGTGAAGAAGCGACTAGCGGGTTGGCAGCCTACAATGAGCAGTTCTTC
TRBJ2-7 | . | TRBV28 | . | CASSTGLALIQYF | TGTGCCAGCAGTACGGGACTCGCTCTTATTCAGTACTTC
TRBJ2-7 | . | TRBV12-3/TRBV12-4 | TRBD1 | CASRDRADYEQYF | TGTGCCAGCAGAGACAGGGCCGACTACGAGCAGTACTTC
TRBJ1-1 | once | TRBV21-1 | . | CASIYDRGNTEAFF | TGTGCCAGCATCTACGACAGGGGTAACACTGAAGCTTTCTTT
TRBJ2-1 | . | TRBV7-2 | . | CASTSGQGTNEQFF | TGTGCCAGCACCTCCGGGCAGGGCACCAATGAGCAGTTCTTC
TRBJ1-5 | . | TRBV27 | . | CASNLIPTGSKPQHF | TGTGCCAGCAACCTAATCCCCACAGGGAGTAAGCCCCAGCATTTT
TRBJ2-3 | . | TRBV14 | TRBD2 | CASSQVTSGRNTQYF | TGTGCCAGCAGCCAAGTTACTAGCGGGAGGAATACGCAGTATTTT
TRBJ2-7 | . | TRBV6-2/TRBV6-3 | TRBD2 | CASSPLGGRTYEQYF | TGTGCCAGCAGCCCCCTGGGCGGGAGAACCTACGAGCAGTACTTC